This TCR beta chain was captured in a study of spatial heterogeneity in lung cancer. The study's findings and limits: How many expanded intratumoral alpha and beta TCRs were present tracked the tumor mutation count, which was a count of nonsynonymous mutations. Coverage estimated for tumor T cells reached 6% to 9% for alpha chains and roughly 13% for beta chains.

One entry per CDR3 protein results from TCRdb running MiXCR on the 5' RACE reads. The sample lists 8,500 to 10,000 distinct CDR3 sequences; roughly 8.8% were seen once. Germline V CDR1 and CDR2: MDHEN, SYDVKM. This CDR3 is built from 14 residues. V trimming: 5 bases; J trimming: 4 bases; junction bases outside the gene matches: 8. Indicated time point: sample taken at primary tumor resection. Untreated early-stage non-small cell lung cancer patients, 72 in total, were the donors. Regarding this clonotype: Its matching antigen is unknown.

This chain links TRBV28 with TRBJ2-7; TRBD1 agrees at 7 bases. The sequence was obtained from a male donor with early-stage non-small cell lung cancer. The sample was lung tumor tissue, taken at surgery. The DNA of the CDR3 is TGTGCCAGCAGTGCTGGGACAGCCCCTTACGAGCAGTACTTC. Its protein is CASSAGTAPYEQYF.